What follows is one TCR beta chain and its context. Its antigen is unidentified. This sample was taken from a study of blood T cells in healthy people across ages. CDR1 is LGHNT and CDR2 is FRNRAP in the germline V gene. Deletions cut 7 bases from V and 5 bases from J, with 14 bases between. This CDR3 has 13 residues. A second PCR, run for about 6 to 11 cycles, used a sample-barcoded 5' primer plus a J-beta primer mix. TCRdb re-analysed the 5' RACE reads in MiXCR, keeping a single row per CDR3 protein. Here the sample spans about 800,000 distinct CDR3 sequences, 20% to 30% being singletons. Study results and caveats: Roughly linear age-related decline in beta diversity appeared, significant by age roughly 40.

This sample was shared with a second study, whose subject was T cells of mothers and their children.

This TCR came from a boy aged 5-17 years in good health. The V and J genes are TRBV12-5 and TRBJ1-2; D is uncertain. Sequenced sample: blood. The CDR3 reads CASAPEDVYGYTF. CDR3 coding DNA: TGTGCTAGTGCCCCGGAGGATGTATATGGCTACACCTTC.